A single sample gave rise to the 18 T cell receptor beta chains below, sequenced in a study of identical twins. TCRdb re-analysed the 5' RACE reads in MiXCR, keeping a single row per CDR3 protein. Counted here are around 250,000 distinct CDR3 sequences, approximately 7% occurring once; the ten biggest clones make up roughly 3.6%. A further study also used this sample, focusing on yellow fever vaccine responses in identical twins.

The sequenced material came from memory (CD45RO+) T cells sorted from blood. Source of these receptors: a woman aged 18-30 years in good health.

This sequence joins TRBV4-1 and TRBJ2-1; 10 bases match TRBD2. V gave up 0 bases and J gave up 8 bases; unmatched junction bases: 7. The germline V gene has CDR1 MGHRA and CDR2 YSYEKL. The CDR3 length is 16 residues. The CDR3: CASSQDPSGSSHEQFF. The CDR3, as DNA: TGCGCCAGCAGCCAAGATCCTAGCGGGAGTTCCCATGAGCAGTTCTTC.

This clonotype was observed a few times. The chain uses TRBV7-8 and TRBJ1-1; no definite D call. This CDR3 spans 14 amino acids. CDR1 is SGHVS and CDR2 is FQNEAQ in the germline V gene. The ends were cut back, 6 bases at V and 4 bases at J, with 15 bases in the middle. CDR3 in DNA: TGTGCCAGCAGACTAGCAGAGGCCCTCACTGAAGCTTTCTTT. Translation gives CASRLAEALTEAFF.

This rearrangement joins TRBV2 to TRBJ2-5; D is uncertain. Germline lookup yields CDR1 SNHLY and CDR2 FYNNEI. This CDR3 is built from 12 residues. Deletions cut 2 bases from V and 5 bases from J, with 6 bases between. The DNA for the CDR3 is TGTGCCAGCAGTGAATGGGCGGAGACCCAGTACTTC. Encoded protein: CASSEWAETQYF.

The V gene is TRBV6-4, the J gene TRBJ1-1; D uncertain. V lost 0 bases, J lost 1 base, and 3 bases lay in between. This CDR3 spans 13 amino acids. Germline CDR1 reads MRHNA; CDR2 reads SNTAGT. CDR3 sequence reads: CASSDSWNTEAFF. For the CDR3, the DNA is TGTGCCAGCAGTGACTCTTGGAACACTGAAGCTTTCTTT.

This chain joins TRBV7-2 and TRBJ2-4, with TRBD1 matching 8 bases. J was trimmed by 7 bases and V by 6 bases; bases with no gene match: 11. The length of the CDR3 is 15 residues. Germline CDR1 reads SGHTA; CDR2 reads FQGNSA. The CDR3 DNA reads as TGTGCCAGCAGTCCTTCTGGACAGGGCTATAACATTCAGTACTTC. Encoded protein: CASSPSGQGYNIQYF.

This clonotype was picked up many times. The chain has TRBV9 and TRBJ2-3; TRBD2 agrees at 9 bases. The CDR3 is made up of 15 amino acids. V was pared by 3 bases and J by 0 bases, with 2 bases of the junction left unmatched. The germline V gene has CDR1 SGDLS and CDR2 YYNGEE. The CDR3 loop is CASSGLAASTDTQYF. The DNA for the CDR3 is TGTGCCAGCAGCGGACTAGCGGCTAGCACAGATACGCAGTATTTT.

This clonotype was picked up a small number of times. This chain links TRBV20-1 with TRBJ2-3; TRBD1 might be the D (6 bases). The V end lost 1 base, the J end lost 2 bases, and 13 bases lay between the germline ends. Germline CDR1 is DFQATT and CDR2 is SNEGSKA (reference sequence). The CDR3 has 15 residues. The CDR3, as DNA: TGCAGTGCTAGAGTAGGCCAGGGGTCCACAGATACGCAGTATTTT. Amino acid sequence: CSARVGQGSTDTQYF.

This clonotype has at least ten counts. The rearrangement uses TRBV4-1 and TRBJ2-7, with a weak D call TRBD1 (6 bases). Germline V gene data show CDR1 as MGHRA and CDR2 as YSYEKL. Deletions cut 2 bases from V and 0 bases from J, with 14 bases between. The CDR3 sequence is 16 residues long. CDR3 coding DNA: TGCGCCAGCAGCCAATTCACAGGGAAGTCCTCCTACGAGCAGTACGTC. Translation gives CASSQFTGKSSYEQYV.

This clonotype was observed many times. V usage is TRBV12-3 or TRBV12-4 and J usage is TRBJ1-1, with unresolved D. V was pared by 8 bases and J by 0 bases, with 10 bases between. The CDR3 sequence is 13 residues long. CDR3 coding DNA: TGTGCCAGCTCGGAGATGATGAACACTGAAGCTTTCTTT. Translated, it gives CASSEMMNTEAFF.

This clonotype has a count of ten or more. This chain connects TRBV25-1 to TRBJ1-5, with D uncertain. CDR3 length equals 13 residues. V lost 3 bases and J lost 6, with 9 bases in between. Germline V lookup: CDR1 MGHDK, CDR2 SYGVNS. In nucleotides, the CDR3 is TGTGCCAGCAGTGATAGACGGGGTCAGCCCCAGCATTTT. It yields the protein CASSDRRGQPQHF.

This clonotype was seen repeatedly, ten times or more. The chain links TRBV6-2 or TRBV6-3 to TRBJ1-5; the D is unclear. Per the germline V gene, CDR1 is MNHEY and CDR2 is SVGEGT. Trimming removed 6 bases at V and 0 bases at J, with 12 bases between. CDR3 length: 15 residues. CDR3 in amino acids: CASSSDGISNQPQHF. DNA for the CDR3: TGTGCCAGCAGCTCCGACGGAATTAGCAATCAGCCCCAGCATTTT.

The rearrangement uses TRBV12-3 or TRBV12-4 and TRBJ2-2; D not certain. The CDR3 covers 15 residues. V was clipped by 6 bases and J by 2 bases, with 13 bases between them. CDR3 sequence (DNA): TGTGCCAGCAGCCCAAGGCGACCCAACACCGGGGAGCTGTTTTTT. Translated: CASSPRRPNTGELFF.

The V gene is TRBV20-1, the J gene TRBJ1-5; D is unresolved. Germline V gene sequence: CDR1 DFQATT, CDR2 SNEGSKA (reference sequence). The CDR3 spans 13 residues. V was pared by 4 bases and J by 5 bases, with 12 bases between. CDR3 DNA sequence: TGCAGTGCTATTCGACATGTGGATCAGCCCCAGCATTTT. Its protein is CSAIRHVDQPQHF.

This clonotype has at least ten counts. V and J are TRBV6-5 and TRBJ1-1; D call uncertain. CDR1 is MNHEY, CDR2 SVGAGI, per germline. The CDR3 covers 16 residues. The V gene lost 4 bases and the J gene lost 1 base, with 16 bases spanning the gap. The CDR3 here is CASSSLSAATNTEAFF. The CDR3 DNA reads TGTGCCAGCAGTTCCCTCTCGGCAGCGACGAACACTGAAGCTTTCTTT.

The chain recombines TRBV6-5 with TRBJ2-1, with 7 positions matching TRBD2. V lost 4 bases and J lost 3; bases outside the gene matches: 12. The CDR3 has 17 amino acids. CDR1 is MNHEY and CDR2 is SVGAGI in the germline V gene. The CDR3 coding sequence is TGTGCCAGCAGTTCCCAGACTAGCCCAGAACACTACAATGAGCAGTTCTTC. Encoded protein: CASSSQTSPEHYNEQFF.

The chain has TRBV12-3 or TRBV12-4 and TRBJ2-2; tentatively, D is TRBD1 (6 bases). The CDR3 runs to 14 residues. The V end lost 6 bases, the J end lost 4 bases, and 12 bases lay between the germline ends. The DNA of the CDR3 is TGTGCCAGCAGGGGGACAACTTCCACCGGGGAGCTGTTTTTT. Residues: CASRGTTSTGELFF.

This clonotype was seen repeatedly, ten times or more. The rearrangement joins TRBV10-3 to TRBJ2-2; 7 nucleotides agree with TRBD1. V gave up 7 bases and J gave up 3 bases; unmatched junction bases: 2. Germline V gene sequence: CDR1 ENHRY, CDR2 SYGVKD. This CDR3 contains 13 residues. The DNA for the CDR3 is TGTGCCATCAAAACAGGGGACACCGGGGAGCTGTTTTTT. Its translation is CAIKTGDTGELFF.

The chain has TRBV19 and TRBJ2-5; TRBD1 aligns across 10 bases. Unmatched junction bases numbered 11, after V lost 5 bases and J lost 5 bases. In germline, CDR1 is LNHDA, CDR2 SQIVND (reference sequence). The CDR3 covers 16 residues. The CDR3 bases are TGTGCCAGTAGTCCCGTTAGAGGGACAGGGGCCGAGACCCAGTACTTC. It encodes CASSPVRGTGAETQYF.